This entry lists 26 T cell receptor beta chains sequenced from one sample in a study of blood T cell repertoires in COVID-19. TCRdb's table, derived via immunoSEQ multiplex PCR, lists solely in-frame clones and lacks some. The top ten hold approximately 4.4% of the sample, which has approximately 170,000 clones, 70% to 90% seen once. Sample: PBMCs or T cells enriched from blood (not recorded which). The receptors stem from a woman between 45 and 65 years old who had recovered from COVID-19.

This rearrangement joins TRBV18 to TRBJ1-5; the D is unclear. The CDR3 has 15 residues. V dropped 2 bases and J dropped 7 bases, with 15 bases sitting between them. The germline gives CDR1 KGHSH, CDR2 LQKENI. DNA of the CDR3: TGTGCCAGCTCACCAAAGATGGCTGCGGGGCAGCCCCAGCATTTT. It encodes CASSPKMAAGQPQHF.

The chain joins TRBV19 to TRBJ1-1, with D perhaps TRBD1 (6 bases). Germline V gene sequence: CDR1 LNHDA, CDR2 SQIVND (reference sequence). This CDR3 contains 14 residues. Between the trimmed V and J ends, which lost 3 bases and 7 bases, there was a span of 15 bases. The CDR3 bases are TGTGCCAGTAGTATGAACCAGGGGCAAGGTGAAGCTTTCTTT. Its translation: CASSMNQGQGEAFF. Looking up the rest from reference TRBV19 and TRBJ1-1 gives the full variable domain: DGGITQSPKYLFRKEGQNVTLSCEQNLNHDAMYWYRQDPGQGLRLIYYSQIVNDFQKGDIAEGYSVSREKKESFPLTVTSAQKNPTAFYLCASSMNQGQGEAFFGQGTRLTVV.

The V and J genes are TRBV5-1 and TRBJ1-3, with D maybe TRBD1 (6 bases). V gave up 0 bases and J gave up 0 bases, with 10 bases separating them. Germline CDR1 reads SGHRS; CDR2 reads YFSETQ. This CDR3 comprises 16 residues. CDR3 sequence reads: CASSLDLGASGNTIYF. In DNA form, the CDR3 reads TGCGCCAGCAGCTTGGATCTGGGGGCCTCTGGAAACACCATATATTTT. The complete variable domain, with remaining parts taken from reference TRBV5-1 and TRBJ1-3, reads KAGVTQTPRYLIKTRGQQVTLSCSPISGHRSVSWYQQTPGQGLQFLFEYFSETQRNKGNFPGRFSGRQFSNSRSEMNVSTLELGDSALYLCASSLDLGASGNTIYFGEGSWLTVV.

The chain's CDR3 is CASAAGVSYNEQFF. Here the CDR3 DNA reads TGTGCTAGCGCGGCGGGGGTTTCCTACAATGAGCAGTTCTTC. The V call is TRBV12-5, the J call TRBJ2-1; 7 positions match TRBD2. The V and J ends lost 9 bases and 1 base, in that order; junction bases with no gene match: 6. The CDR3 is 14 amino acids. Germline V lookup: CDR1 LGHNT, CDR2 FRNRAP.

The chain employs TRBV21-1 and TRBJ1-1. TRBV21-1 is marked as a pseudogene. The CDR3 length is 14 residues. The CDR3 sequence: CASGRLPWDTEAFF. The CDR3 region has the DNA TGTGCCAGCGGGAGACTCCCGTGGGACACTGAAGCTTTCTTT.

The chain employs TRBV4-3 and TRBJ1-3; 7 bases are shared with TRBD1. With 4 bases clipped from V and 4 bases from J, the junction kept 7 bases outside the gene matches. The CDR3 length is 15 residues. The germline gives CDR1 LGHNA, CDR2 YSLEER. The CDR3 coding sequence is TGCGCCAGCAGCCTAGACAGGGCGCGAGGAAACACCATATATTTT. It is translated as CASSLDRARGNTIYF.

The rearrangement joins TRBV7-9 to TRBJ1-1; TRBD1 might be the D (6 bases). CDR3 length equals 14 residues. The V gene's germline CDR1 is SEHNR and CDR2 FQNEAQ (reference sequence). Trimming pared 3 bases from V and 5 bases from J, leaving 13 bases between. Here the CDR3 DNA reads TGTGCCAGCAGCTTTGGACCTCAGGGGACTGAAGCTTTCTTT. Residues: CASSFGPQGTEAFF.

The chain has TRBV30 and TRBJ2-2, with D perhaps TRBD2 (5 bases). In germline, CDR1 is GTSNPN, CDR2 SVGIG (reference sequence). CDR3 length equals 14 residues. V lost 8 bases, J lost 3 bases, and 16 bases lay in between. The CDR3 loop is CAARGWGHTGELFF. The CDR3 nucleotides read TGTGCCGCTCGGGGTTGGGGTCACACCGGGGAGCTGTTTTTT.

This clone was seen a few times. The J gene is TRBJ1-3, the V gene TRBV28; TRBD1 matches at 7 bases. CDR3 length: 19 amino acids. V gave up 4 bases and J gave up 8 bases; unmatched junction bases: 23. Germline V gives CDR1 MDHEN, CDR2 SYDVKM. The CDR3 here is CASSSRTLSRQGSRHTIYF. In DNA, the CDR3 is TGTGCCAGCAGTTCCCGGACCCTATCTCGACAGGGTTCGCGCCACACCATATATTTT. Combining the CDR3 with reference TRBV28 and TRBJ1-3 gives the whole variable domain DVKVTQSSRYLVKRTGEKVFLECVQDMDHENMFWYRQDPGLGLRLIYFSYDVKMKEKGDIPEGYSVSREKKERFSLILESASTNQTSMYLCASSSRTLSRQGSRHTIYFGEGSWLTVV.

This clone was seen a handful of times. The V gene is TRBV11-2, the J gene TRBJ2-2; D is unclear. V lost 5 bases and J 6 bases, leaving 10 bases between the germline ends. The CDR3 has 13 residues. Germline V gene lookup returns CDR1 SGHAT and CDR2 FQNNGV. DNA for the CDR3: TGTGCCAGCAGCCCCGGTTTCTCCGGGGAGCTGTTTTTT. It translates to CASSPGFSGELFF.

The chain uses TRBV6-1 and TRBJ1-2, with D tentatively TRBD1 (5 bases). CDR3 length: 18 residues. V gave up 1 base and J gave up 3 bases, with 21 bases separating them. Germline CDR1 and CDR2: MNHNS and SASEGT. For the CDR3, the DNA is TGTGCCAGCAGTGAAGGTATCGCGGGACTCCTCGCGGACTATGGCTACACCTTC. Protein sequence: CASSEGIAGLLADYGYTF.

This clone was counted between two and nine times. Other DNA sequences in this specimen translate into the identical CDR3. The chain joins TRBV11-3 to TRBJ2-5; D is possibly TRBD2 (6 bases). Trimming left V 5 bases short and J 5 bases short, with 18 bases between. CDR3 length: 15 residues. Germline V gives CDR1 SGHNT, CDR2 YENEEA. The CDR3 is CASSPGGAGGETQYF. The DNA of the CDR3 is TGTGCCAGCAGCCCCGGGGGTGCTGGGGGGGAGACCCAGTACTTC.

This clone was observed a handful of times. This chain connects TRBV3-1 (or the pseudogene TRBV3-2) to TRBJ1-4, with 7 bases identical to TRBD1. This CDR3 has 20 amino acids. The V segment lost 7 bases and the J segment 0 bases; nucleotides outside the gene matches: 20. Germline CDR1 LGHDT, CDR2 YNNKEL (reference sequence). The DNA for the CDR3 is TGTGCCAGCACCCCAACCGGAACCGACAGGGATGCCCCAACTAATGAAAAACTGTTTTTT. Its protein product is CASTPTGTDRDAPTNEKLFF.

This clone was observed a single time. J is TRBJ1-1 and V is TRBV29-1, with D perhaps TRBD1 (5 bases). This CDR3 has 12 residues. CDR1 and CDR2 (germline): SQVTM, ANQGSEA. V shed 4 bases and J shed 1 base, with 7 bases lying between them. This CDR3 is CSVGGPNTEAFF. In DNA, the CDR3 is TGCAGCGTTGGGGGCCCGAACACTGAAGCTTTCTTT.

The chain is built from TRBV23-1 and TRBJ2-7; possible D gene TRBD2, 6 bases. TRBV23-1 is identified as an open reading frame with a role that is uncertain. CDR3 length: 17 amino acids. Trimming removed 2 bases from V and 4 bases from J, with 21 bases in between. CDR3: CASSQNRRLGRKYEQYV. The CDR3 nucleotides are TGCGCCAGCAGTCAAAATAGGCGTCTCGGGAGAAAATACGAGCAGTACGTC.

V usage is TRBV9 and J usage is TRBJ1-2; TRBD1 matches at 9 bases. The length of the CDR3 is 13 residues. The germline CDR1 and CDR2 sequences are SGDLS and YYNGEE. The trim removed 4 bases at V and 8 bases at J, leaving 6 bases unmatched. For the CDR3, the DNA is TGTGCCAGCAGCCAACAGGGGGCTTGGGGCTACACCTTC. It specifies CASSQQGAWGYTF.

The chain combines TRBV28 with TRBJ1-1, with a tentative D call TRBD1 (5 bases). This CDR3 spans 14 amino acids. V was trimmed by 3 bases and J by 5 bases, leaving 13 bases between them. Germline V gene sequence: CDR1 MDHEN, CDR2 SYDVKM. The CDR3 here is CASSFYGGATEAFF. The CDR3 DNA reads as TGTGCCAGCAGTTTTTACGGGGGAGCGACTGAAGCTTTCTTT. Variable domain in full (rest from reference TRBV28 and TRBJ1-1): DVKVTQSSRYLVKRTGEKVFLECVQDMDHENMFWYRQDPGLGLRLIYFSYDVKMKEKGDIPEGYSVSREKKERFSLILESASTNQTSMYLCASSFYGGATEAFFGQGTRLTVV.

This chain links TRBV2 with TRBJ2-1; TRBD2 matches 7 bases. There are 16 residues in the CDR3. Germline trimming cut 2 bases from V and 5 bases from J; bases unmatched to any gene: 9. The germline V gene has CDR1 SNHLY and CDR2 FYNNEI. CDR3: CASSETWAGGNNEQFF. CDR3 DNA sequence: TGTGCCAGCAGTGAAACCTGGGCCGGGGGGAACAATGAGCAGTTCTTC.

This chain uses TRBV7-9 with TRBJ2-1, with TRBD2 identical over 12 bases. J lost 8 bases, V lost 4 bases, and 12 bases had no gene match. Germline CDR1 is SEHNR and CDR2 is FQNEAQ (reference sequence). The CDR3 extends over 17 amino acids. The CDR3 here is CASSSRLAGVLGDEQFF. DNA of the CDR3: TGTGCCAGCAGCTCCCGACTAGCGGGAGTGTTAGGGGATGAGCAGTTCTTC.

This chain joins TRBV19 and TRBJ1-6, with D tentatively TRBD1 (6 bases). CDR1 is LNHDA and CDR2 is SQIVND in the germline V gene (reference sequence). The CDR3 runs 13 residues. Trimming stripped 2 bases from V and 10 bases from J, with 9 bases between. CDR3 amino acids: CASSITQGSPLHF. The CDR3 nucleotides read TGTGCCAGTAGTATAACTCAGGGGTCACCCCTCCACTTT.

V gene TRBV7-8 combines with J gene TRBJ2-3; D unclear. There are 15 residues in the CDR3. Trimming removed 1 base from V and 1 base from J, with 9 bases in between. Germline V gene lookup returns CDR1 SGHVS and CDR2 FQNEAQ. The chain's CDR3 is CASSLGSFGTDTQYF. Written as DNA, the CDR3 is TGTGCCAGCAGCTTAGGCAGTTTCGGCACAGATACGCAGTATTTT.

The chain couples TRBV29-1 to TRBJ2-5; D is ambiguous. The CDR3 is 12 amino acids. The germline CDR1 and CDR2 sequences are SQVTM and ANQGSEA. The V end was cut by 5 bases, the J end by 0 bases, with 7 bases between. The CDR3 sequence: CSVSRDQETQYF. CDR3 bases: TGCAGCGTTTCTCGGGACCAAGAGACCCAGTACTTC.

The DNA for the CDR3 is TGTGCCAGCAGCTTAGGGGGCGGAAGCTGGATGAACACTGAAGCTTTCTTT. Translating gives CASSLGGGSWMNTEAFF. This chain connects TRBV7-2 to TRBJ1-1, with TRBD1 as a possible D gene (5 bases). This CDR3 comprises 17 residues. V was clipped by 1 base and J by 0 bases, with 15 bases between them. CDR1 and CDR2 (germline): SGHTA, FQGNSA. The full variable domain, its missing parts supplied by reference TRBV7-2 and TRBJ1-1, is GAGVSQSPSNKVTEKGKDVELRCDPISGHTALYWYRQSLGQGLEFLIYFQGNSAPDKSGLPSDRFSAERTGGSVSTLTIQRTQQEDSAVYLCASSLGGGSWMNTEAFFGQGTRLTVV.

The chain employs TRBV5-6 and TRBJ1-1; D ambiguous. The CDR3 totals 12 residues. The V end was cut by 4 bases, the J end by 10 bases, with 14 bases between. In germline, CDR1 is SGHDT, CDR2 YYEEEE. The CDR3 loop is CASSATEFVAFF. In nucleotides, the CDR3 is TGTGCCAGCAGCGCTACAGAGTTCGTAGCTTTCTTT.

V and J are TRBV7-9 and TRBJ1-6; 10 nucleotides agree with TRBD1. In germline, CDR1 is SEHNR, CDR2 FQNEAQ (reference sequence). The CDR3 totals 15 residues. J gave up 8 bases and V 5 bases, and 6 bases lay outside the gene matches. DNA for the CDR3: TGTGCCAGCAGCCCAACCGGACAGGGGGATTCACCCCTCCACTTT. Protein: CASSPTGQGDSPLHF.

The genes are TRBV5-1 and TRBJ2-1; 7 bases match TRBD2. The CDR3 has 15 residues. The germline V gene has CDR1 SGHRS and CDR2 YFSETQ. The trim removed 1 base at V and 8 bases at J, leaving 9 bases unmatched. CDR3 sequence: CASSLYPSRGDEQFF. The DNA for the CDR3 is TGCGCCAGCAGCTTGTATCCTAGTCGGGGGGATGAGCAGTTCTTC.